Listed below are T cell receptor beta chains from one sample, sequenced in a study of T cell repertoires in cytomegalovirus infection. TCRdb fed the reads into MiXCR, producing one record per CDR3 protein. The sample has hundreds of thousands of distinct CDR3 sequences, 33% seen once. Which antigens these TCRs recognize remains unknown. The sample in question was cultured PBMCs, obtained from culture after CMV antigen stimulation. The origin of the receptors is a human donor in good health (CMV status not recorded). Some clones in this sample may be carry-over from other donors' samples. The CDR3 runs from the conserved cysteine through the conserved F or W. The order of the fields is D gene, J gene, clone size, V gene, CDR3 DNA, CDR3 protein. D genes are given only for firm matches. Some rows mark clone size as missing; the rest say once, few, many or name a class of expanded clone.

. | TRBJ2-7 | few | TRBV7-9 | TGTGCCAGCAGCCGACCCGCTACGGGGATATACTCCTACGAGCAGTACTTC | CASSRPATGIYSYEQYF
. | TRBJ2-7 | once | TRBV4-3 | TGCGCCAGCAGCCAAGATCTGGTGACTCTCGCCTACGAGCAGTACTTC | CASSQDLVTLAYEQYF
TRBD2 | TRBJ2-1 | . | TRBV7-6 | TGTGCCAGCAGCGGTCGTGGGGGGGTTACTGTCGATGAGCAGTTCTTC | CASSGRGGVTVDEQFF
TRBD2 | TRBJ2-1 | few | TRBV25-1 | TGTGCCAGCAGTGAATACCTGATTTTAGCGGGATTGGGTAATGAGCAGTTCTTC | CASSEYLILAGLGNEQFF
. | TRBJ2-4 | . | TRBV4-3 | TGCGCCAGCAGCCGAGTCCTGCCGGGACGGGCTGCCAAAAACATTCAGTACTTC | CASSRVLPGRAAKNIQYF
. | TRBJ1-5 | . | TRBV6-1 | TGTGCCAGCGCACAGGGTGGGAATCAGCCCCAGCATTTT | CASAQGGNQPQHF
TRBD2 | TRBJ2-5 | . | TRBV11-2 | TGTGCCAGCAGCTCCGAGTCGACTAGCGGGAGAGGGAAAGAGACCCAGTACTTC | CASSSESTSGRGKETQYF
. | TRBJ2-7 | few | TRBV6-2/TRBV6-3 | TGTGCCAGCAGTTACTCGATATCCCCAAGGGAGCAGTACTTC | CASSYSISPREQYF
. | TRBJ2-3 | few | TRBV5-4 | TGTGCCAGCAGCCCATTACCAAATGAACCCACAGATACGCAGTATTTT | CASSPLPNEPTDTQYF
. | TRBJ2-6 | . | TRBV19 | TGTGCCACCGGACTCTCTGGGGCCAACGTCCTGACTTTC | CATGLSGANVLTF
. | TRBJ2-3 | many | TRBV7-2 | TGTGCCAGCAGCTTAGCGGGGGTGGCGAGAGGGTCAGATACGCAGTATTTT | CASSLAGVARGSDTQYF
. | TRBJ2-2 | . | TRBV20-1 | TGCAGTGCTAGAGCTGTGGGGGAAGGCACCGGGGAGCTGTTTTTT | CSARAVGEGTGELFF
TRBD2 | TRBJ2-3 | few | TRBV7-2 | TGTGCCAGCAGCTTAGTCAGCGGGATGAGCACAGATACGCAGTATTTT | CASSLVSGMSTDTQYF
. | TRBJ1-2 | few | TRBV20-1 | TGCAGTGCGAGCGACGGGTATTTGGTTGGCTACACCTTC | CSASDGYLVGYTF
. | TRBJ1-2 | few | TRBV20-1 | TGCAGTGCTAGGGCTCAGCCTTTAAACTATGGCTACACCTTC | CSARAQPLNYGYTF
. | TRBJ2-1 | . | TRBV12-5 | TGTGCTAGTGGTTCCCAATTAGCGGCACAAAACGGGAATGAGCAGTTCTTC | CASGSQLAAQNGNEQFF
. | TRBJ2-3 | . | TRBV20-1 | TGCAGTGCCCGAGAAGCAGATACGCAGTATTTT | CSAREADTQYF
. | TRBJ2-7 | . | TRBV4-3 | TGCGCCAGCAGCCAAGTGTGGGCGGACTACGCCTCCGAAGAGCAGTACTTC | CASSQVWADYASEEQYF